This T cell receptor (beta chain) is drawn from a study of shared clonotypes between healthy human individuals. The repertoire was sequenced with immunoSEQ multiplex PCR; TCRdb's copy has only in-frame clones and lacks some. The sample consists of 700,000 or so clones, about three quarters of them appearing once. This clonotype originated in a woman aged 30 to 39 in good health. The specimen sequenced was memory CD4+ T cells sorted from blood. The subset: CD45RA-negative fraction.

The chain's CDR3 is CAISGILNTEAFF. CDR3 coding DNA: TGTGCCATCAGTGGGATCTTAAACACTGAAGCTTTCTTT. This sequence joins TRBV10-3 and TRBJ1-1; no clear D gene. Germline values: CDR1 ENHRY, CDR2 SYGVKD. V gave up 4 bases and J gave up 2 bases, with 8 bases separating them. This CDR3 region has 13 residues.